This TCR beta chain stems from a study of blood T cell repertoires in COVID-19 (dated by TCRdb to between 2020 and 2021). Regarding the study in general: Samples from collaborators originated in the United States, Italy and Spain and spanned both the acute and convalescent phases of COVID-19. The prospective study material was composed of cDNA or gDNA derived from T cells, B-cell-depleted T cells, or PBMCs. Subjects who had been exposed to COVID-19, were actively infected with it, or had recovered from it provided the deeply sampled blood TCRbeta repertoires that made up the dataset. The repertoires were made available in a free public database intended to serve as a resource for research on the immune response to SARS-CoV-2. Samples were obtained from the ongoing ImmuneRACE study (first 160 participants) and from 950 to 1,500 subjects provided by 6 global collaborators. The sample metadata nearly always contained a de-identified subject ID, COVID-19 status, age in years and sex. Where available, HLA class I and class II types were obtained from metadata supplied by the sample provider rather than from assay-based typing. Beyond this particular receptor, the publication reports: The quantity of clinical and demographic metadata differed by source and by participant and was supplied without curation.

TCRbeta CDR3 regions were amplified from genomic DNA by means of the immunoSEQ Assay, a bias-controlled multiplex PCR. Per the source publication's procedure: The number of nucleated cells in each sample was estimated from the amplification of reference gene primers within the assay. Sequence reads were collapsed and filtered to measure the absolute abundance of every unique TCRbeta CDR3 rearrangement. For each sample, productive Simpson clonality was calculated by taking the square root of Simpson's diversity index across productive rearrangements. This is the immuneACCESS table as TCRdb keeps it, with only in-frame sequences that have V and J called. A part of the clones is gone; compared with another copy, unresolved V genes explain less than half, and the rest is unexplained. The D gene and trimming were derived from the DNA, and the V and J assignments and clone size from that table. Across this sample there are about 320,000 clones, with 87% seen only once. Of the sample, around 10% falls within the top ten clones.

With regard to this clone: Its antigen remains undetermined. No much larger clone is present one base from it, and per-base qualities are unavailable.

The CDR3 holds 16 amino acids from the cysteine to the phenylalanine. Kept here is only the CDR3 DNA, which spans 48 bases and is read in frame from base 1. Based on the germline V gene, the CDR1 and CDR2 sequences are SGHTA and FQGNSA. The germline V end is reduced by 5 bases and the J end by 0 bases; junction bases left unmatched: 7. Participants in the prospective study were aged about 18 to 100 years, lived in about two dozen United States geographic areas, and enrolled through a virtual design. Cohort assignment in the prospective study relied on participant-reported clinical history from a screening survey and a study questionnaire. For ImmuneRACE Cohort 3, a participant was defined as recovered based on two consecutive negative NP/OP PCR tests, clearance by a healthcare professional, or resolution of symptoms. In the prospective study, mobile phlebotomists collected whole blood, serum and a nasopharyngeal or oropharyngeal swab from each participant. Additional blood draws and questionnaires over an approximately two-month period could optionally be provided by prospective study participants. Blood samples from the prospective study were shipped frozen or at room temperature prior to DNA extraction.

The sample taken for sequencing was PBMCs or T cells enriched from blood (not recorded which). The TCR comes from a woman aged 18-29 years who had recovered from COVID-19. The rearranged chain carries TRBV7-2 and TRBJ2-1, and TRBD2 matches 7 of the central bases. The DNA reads TGTGCCAGCAGCGCGACTAGCCGAAACTCCTACAATGAGCAGTTCTTC. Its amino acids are CASSATSRNSYNEQFF.